The clone carrying this T cell receptor beta chain was found a few times. Its antigen remains unidentified. The source of the sample is a study of T-cell reconstitution after alpha-beta-depleted transplantation in children. Germline CDR1 KGHSH, CDR2 LQKENI. CDR3 length: 14 residues. Trimming removed 1 base from V and 7 bases from J, with 11 bases in between. Unique molecular identifiers were used to barcode this TCRbeta library. TCRdb processed the PCR reads anew with MiXCR; each CDR3 protein has one entry. In the table there are approximately 800,000 distinct CDR3 sequences, 15% to 20% of which are singletons. Study-level results: Several patients had high TCRbeta diversity at day 60; it came from surviving recipient T cells and thymic progenitors. Several hundred graft clones that had expanded were reportedly the source of alpha-beta T cells about two months after transplant. The authors attributed T-cell counts and diversity one year after transplant mostly to newly produced T cells.

This chain links TRBV18 with TRBJ1-5, with D tentatively TRBD1 (5 bases). This sample comprised PBMCs, mostly from graft donor cells, obtained 360 days after TCRalphabeta/CD19-depleted stem cell transplant. This receptor was taken from a male patient younger than 18 who had a stem cell transplant for acute lymphoblastic leukemia, so the T cells may come from the graft donor. The CDR3 region is CASSPLREGQPQHF. Here the CDR3 DNA reads TGTGCCAGCTCACCACTCAGGGAGGGCCAGCCCCAGCATTTT.